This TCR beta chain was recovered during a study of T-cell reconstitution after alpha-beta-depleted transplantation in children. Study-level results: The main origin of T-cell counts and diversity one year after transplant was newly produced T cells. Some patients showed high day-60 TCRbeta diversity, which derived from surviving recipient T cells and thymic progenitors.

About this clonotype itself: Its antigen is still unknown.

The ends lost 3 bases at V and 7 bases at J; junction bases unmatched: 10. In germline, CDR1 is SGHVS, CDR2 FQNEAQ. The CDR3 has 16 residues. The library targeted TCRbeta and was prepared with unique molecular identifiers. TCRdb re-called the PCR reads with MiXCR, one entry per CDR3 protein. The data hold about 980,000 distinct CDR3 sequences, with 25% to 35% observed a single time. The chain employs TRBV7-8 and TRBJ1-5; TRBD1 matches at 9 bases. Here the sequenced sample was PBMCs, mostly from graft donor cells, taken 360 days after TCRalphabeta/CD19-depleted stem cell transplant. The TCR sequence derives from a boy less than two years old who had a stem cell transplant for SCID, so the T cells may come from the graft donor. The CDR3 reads CASSFPTDRGGQPQHF. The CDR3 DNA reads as TGTGCCAGCAGCTTTCCCACGGACAGGGGCGGGCAGCCCCAGCATTTT.